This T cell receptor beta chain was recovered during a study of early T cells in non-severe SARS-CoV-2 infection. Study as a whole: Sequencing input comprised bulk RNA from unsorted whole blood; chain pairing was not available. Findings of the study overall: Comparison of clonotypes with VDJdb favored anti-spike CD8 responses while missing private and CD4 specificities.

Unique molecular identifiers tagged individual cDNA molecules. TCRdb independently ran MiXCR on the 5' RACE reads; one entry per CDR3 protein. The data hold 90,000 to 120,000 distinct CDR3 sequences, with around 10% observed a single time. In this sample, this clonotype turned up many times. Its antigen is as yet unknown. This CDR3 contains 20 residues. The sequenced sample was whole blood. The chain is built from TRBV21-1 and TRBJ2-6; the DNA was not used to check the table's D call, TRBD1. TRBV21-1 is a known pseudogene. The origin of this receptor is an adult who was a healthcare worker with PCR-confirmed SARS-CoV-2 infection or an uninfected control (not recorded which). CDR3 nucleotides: TGTGCCAGCAGCAAAGATGGGGACAGGGGGCGAGAGGCTGGGGCCAACGTCCTGACTTTC. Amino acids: CASSKDGDRGREAGANVLTF.